These 10 T cell receptor beta chains originate from one sample sequenced in a study of T cells after posttransplantation cyclophosphamide. Method: immunoSEQ multiplex PCR; TCRdb's copy keeps in-frame clones and lacks some. This sample carries more than 7,500 clones and no singletons, and 3.5% to 4.5% goes to the top ten. Busulfan-fludarabine conditioning, marrow transplant, and cyclophosphamide on days +3 and +4 were administered. The specimen was PBMCs, collected about 350 days after allogeneic stem cell transplant with posttransplant cyclophosphamide. These receptors came from a male patient aged 50 or older who received an allogeneic stem cell transplant from a related donor and was CMV-positive. Some T cells may be provided by the graft donor.

This clone was detected many times. This chain links TRBV6-4 with TRBJ1-6; 10 nucleotides match TRBD1. The CDR3 has 15 residues. V dropped 3 bases and J dropped 8; count of bases not matched to a gene: 4. Germline-derived CDR1 and CDR2 are MRHNA and SNTAGT. Here the CDR3 DNA reads TGTGCCAGCAGTGAGACAGGGGGCGCGTATTCACCCCTCCACTTT. Amino acids: CASSETGGAYSPLHF.

This clone was found many times. CDR3 in amino acids: CASSPGQPNEQYF. The CDR3 nucleotides read TGTGCCAGCAGCCCTGGACAGCCCAACGAGCAGTACTTC. The chain joins TRBV7-2 to TRBJ2-7; tentative D call: TRBD1 (6 bases). Between the trimmed V and J ends, which lost 5 bases and 5 bases, there was a span of 13 bases. CDR3 length: 13 amino acids. Germline CDR1 and CDR2: SGHTA and FQGNSA.

This clone was picked up many times. The chain carries TRBV5-4 and TRBJ2-7; TRBD2 matches at 8 bases. The CDR3 contains 13 residues. Germline CDR1 is SGHNT and CDR2 is YYREEE (reference sequence). V gave up 5 bases and J gave up 6 bases; unmatched junction bases: 7. DNA of the CDR3: TGTGCCAGCAGTCTTAGCGGGACCGGCGAGCAGTACTTC. It yields the protein CASSLSGTGEQYF.

This clone has ten or more counts. The V call is TRBV2, the J call TRBJ1-1; no firm D call. This CDR3 spans 13 amino acids. V dropped 4 bases and J dropped 0 bases, with 6 bases sitting between them. In germline, CDR1 is SNHLY, CDR2 FYNNEI. This chain's CDR3 is CASSGDMNTEAFF. Here the CDR3 DNA reads TGTGCCAGCAGTGGTGACATGAACACTGAAGCTTTCTTT.

This clone was recorded many times. At the DNA level, this CDR3 is encoded by other sequences in the same sample as well. The chain couples TRBV4-3 to TRBJ2-3, with D possibly TRBD2 on 5 matching bases. The germline gives CDR1 LGHNA, CDR2 YSLEER. The CDR3 runs 16 residues. The V end was cut by 4 bases, the J end by 0 bases, with 14 bases between. CDR3 protein: CASSLGVGKSTDTQYF. In DNA form, the CDR3 reads TGCGCCAGCAGCCTCGGGGTGGGGAAGAGCACAGATACGCAGTATTTT.

In its sample, this clone was seen many times. This sequence joins TRBV2 and TRBJ2-5, with 9 bases lining up with TRBD2. This CDR3 has 15 residues. V was pared by 6 bases and J by 5 bases, with 10 bases of the junction left unmatched. The germline V gene has CDR1 SNHLY and CDR2 FYNNEI. The CDR3 is CASRTGTSFWETQYF. The CDR3 nucleotides are TGTGCCAGCAGAACCGGGACTAGCTTTTGGGAGACCCAGTACTTC.

By share, this clone counts as medium-sized. The rearrangement links TRBV5-6 to TRBJ1-1; D might be TRBD1 (6 bases). The CDR3 contains 13 residues. Germline CDR1 SGHDT, CDR2 YYEEEE. V gave up 4 bases and J gave up 7 bases, with 14 bases separating them. The CDR3 here is CASSTGTRYEAFF. DNA for the CDR3: TGTGCCAGCAGCACCGGGACAAGATATGAAGCTTTCTTT.

This clone was counted ten times or more. The chain carries TRBV7-2 and TRBJ2-4; D perhaps matches TRBD2 (7 bases). This CDR3 comprises 18 residues. Germline V gene sequence: CDR1 SGHTA, CDR2 FQGNSA. Trimming removed 1 base from V and 8 bases from J, with 24 bases in between. This CDR3 reads CASSLEGVRAGDIDIQYF. In DNA, the CDR3 is TGTGCCAGCAGCTTAGAGGGGGTCCGGGCGGGAGATATAGACATTCAGTACTTC.

This clone was found many times. The chain carries TRBV5-1 and TRBJ1-2; D possibly corresponds to TRBD1 (6 bases). Germline CDR1 SGHRS, CDR2 YFSETQ. This CDR3 contains 14 residues. Trimming removed 4 bases at V and 4 bases at J, with 14 bases between. CDR3 residues: CASSADRTLYGYTF. In DNA, the CDR3 is TGCGCCAGCAGCGCCGACAGGACCCTCTATGGCTACACCTTC.

This clone was observed many times. Here the CDR3 reads CASSHIRPPGGRNTGELFF. The CDR3 DNA is TGCGCCAGCAGCCATATACGACCCCCCGGGGGGAGGAACACCGGGGAGCTGTTTTTT. The chain recombines TRBV4-1 with TRBJ2-2; TRBD2 matches 7 bases. V lost 3 bases, J lost 1 base, and 14 bases stayed unmatched. The germline V gene has CDR1 MGHRA and CDR2 YSYEKL. CDR3 length: 19 residues.